The T cell receptor (beta chain) under discussion was sequenced for a study of T cells in Graves' hyperthyroidism and ophthalmopathy. Study observations and caveats: In the blood, most expanded thyroid clonotypes above 0.001 appeared as well.

Graves' hyperthyroidism was deemed stable given no ophthalmopathy progression within 18 months. The diagnoses drew upon clinical symptoms, serum thyroxine and TRAb, thyroid ultrasound and orbital computed tomography. Germline V gene data show CDR1 as LNHDA and CDR2 as SQIVND (reference sequence). J was trimmed by 4 bases and V by 3 bases; bases with no gene match: 3. This CDR3 spans 13 amino acids. Amplified TCR beta CDR3 regions derived from RNA transcripts. The HTBI set primed first-round TCR CDR3 RT-PCR. TCRdb used MiXCR to reprocess the multiplex PCR reads, holding one entry per CDR3 protein. The data hold about 840,000 distinct CDR3 sequences, with 38% observed a single time. This clonotype was observed a few times. Its antigen is not identified.

The receptor was derived from a man aged 18 to 30 with Graves' hyperthyroidism. Sequencing was done on a sample of blood. This chain links TRBV19 with TRBJ2-7; 7 nucleotides line up with TRBD2. In DNA form, the CDR3 reads TGTGCCAGTAGTATGGGTAGCGGGTACGAGCAGTACTTC. This sequence encodes CASSMGSGYEQYF.